The present T cell receptor (beta chain) was sequenced within a study of PD-L1 blockade in urothelial cancer. On the study more broadly: The median number of T cells present in blood samples was 140,000 to 150,000.

Germline-derived CDR1 and CDR2 are SEHNR and FQNEAQ (reference sequence). The CDR3 is 15 residues long. Deletions cut 5 bases from V and 0 bases from J, with 14 bases between. The assay was immunoSEQ multiplex PCR, and TCRdb's table has in-frame clones only and misses some. The sample lists about 51,000 clones; 75% to 90% were seen once. This clone is a singleton in its sample. The chain couples TRBV7-9 to TRBJ2-7; D gene ambiguous. The clonotype originates from a man aged 55 to 70 with urothelial cancer. The sample consisted of PBMCs, taken around atezolizumab (anti-PD-L1) treatment. The CDR3 region has the DNA TGTGCCAGCAGCCCGTCACAGTTCAGCTCCTACGAGCAGTACTTC. Protein product: CASSPSQFSSYEQYF.